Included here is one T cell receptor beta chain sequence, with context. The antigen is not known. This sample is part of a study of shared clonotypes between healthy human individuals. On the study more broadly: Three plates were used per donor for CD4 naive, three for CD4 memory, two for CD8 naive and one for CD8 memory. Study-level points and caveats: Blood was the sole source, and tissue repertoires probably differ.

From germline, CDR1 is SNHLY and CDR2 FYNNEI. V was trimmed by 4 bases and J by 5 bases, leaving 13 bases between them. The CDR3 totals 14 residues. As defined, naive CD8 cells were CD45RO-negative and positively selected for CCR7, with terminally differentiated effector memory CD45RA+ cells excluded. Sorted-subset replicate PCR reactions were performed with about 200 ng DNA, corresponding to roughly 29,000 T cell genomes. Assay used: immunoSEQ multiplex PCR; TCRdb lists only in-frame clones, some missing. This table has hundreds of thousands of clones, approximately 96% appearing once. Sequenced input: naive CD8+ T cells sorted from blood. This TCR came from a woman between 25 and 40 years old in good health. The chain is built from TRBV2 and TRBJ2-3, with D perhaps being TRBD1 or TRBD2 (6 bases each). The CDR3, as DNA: TGTGCCAGCAGTGCTCCGGGGGCCGGAGATACGCAGTATTTT. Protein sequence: CASSAPGAGDTQYF.